The rows below give T cell receptor beta chains drawn from one sample of a study of cytomegalovirus exposure and HLA in healthy donors. Data came from immunoSEQ multiplex PCR; TCRdb stores just in-frame clones and leaves some out. The sample shows about 190,000 clones, roughly 80% of them seen only once. The sequencing sample was made of PBMCs. The source is a woman younger than 30 in good health and CMV-seronegative. CDR3s include the opening cysteine and the closing phenylalanine or tryptophan. D genes are given only for firm matches. Only some rows state a clone size, as once, few, many or a class for expanded clones.

V	D	J	size	DNA	CDR3
TRBV30	TRBD2	TRBJ2-2	.	TGTGCCTGGAGTGTTAGACTAGCGGGAGCTGGGGAGCTGTTTTTT	CAWSVRLAGAGELFF
TRBV7-2	TRBD1	TRBJ1-2	.	TGTGCCAGCAGCCCAGGCAAAGGGGGCGGGAACTATGGCTACACCTTC	CASSPGKGGGNYGYTF
TRBV11-2	TRBD1	TRBJ2-7	.	TGTGCCAGCAGCTTAGTAGACCGGGACAGCAACTACGAGCAGTACTTC	CASSLVDRDSNYEQYF
TRBV5-4	TRBD1	TRBJ1-6	.	TGTGCCAGCAGCTTGACGGGACAGGGGACTTCACCCCTCCACTTT	CASSLTGQGTSPLHF
TRBV5-1	TRBD2	TRBJ2-3	.	TGCGCCAGCAGCAACCGCCTGAGCGGGGAATTATCAGATACGCAGTATTTT	CASSNRLSGELSDTQYF
TRBV5-1	TRBD1	TRBJ2-1	.	TGCGCCAGCAGCCCTACGGGACAGGGGGTCTACAATGAGCAGTTCTTC	CASSPTGQGVYNEQFF
TRBV10-3	TRBD1	TRBJ1-1	.	TGTGCCATCAGTGTCCGGACAGGGGGAACGAACACTGAAGCTTTCTTT	CAISVRTGGTNTEAFF
TRBV18	.	TRBJ2-3	.	TGTGCCAGCTCTCCAGGGGCTGGTGGAGATACGCAGTATTTT	CASSPGAGGDTQYF
TRBV6-1	TRBD2	TRBJ2-1	few	TGTGCCAGCAGTGAAGCGGGAGGGTCCTACAATGAGCAGTTCTTC	CASSEAGGSYNEQFF
TRBV7-6	TRBD1	TRBJ2-2	.	TGTGCCAGCAGCTCGACAGGGCTGAACACCGGGGAGCTGTTTTTT	CASSSTGLNTGELFF
TRBV28	TRBD1	TRBJ2-7	.	TGTGCCAGCACCGGCCGGGACAGAACGACCTACGAGCAGTACTTC	CASTGRDRTTYEQYF
TRBV14	.	TRBJ1-1	.	TGTGCCAGCAGCCCCAGGGTTTCGTACACTGAAGCTTTCTTT	CASSPRVSYTEAFF
TRBV7-2	TRBD1	TRBJ1-4	.	TGTGCCAGCAGCACCGTGACAGGGGGCTATGAAAAACTGTTTTTT	CASSTVTGGYEKLFF
TRBV4-2	.	TRBJ1-4	.	TGTGCCAGCAGCCAAGCGAACAGGGTAGACGAAAAACTGTTTTTT	CASSQANRVDEKLFF
TRBV7-9	.	TRBJ2-1	.	TGTGCCAGCGGACGGGTAAGGGACATAGAGCAGTTCTTC	CASGRVRDIEQFF
TRBV19	TRBD1	TRBJ1-1	few	TGTGCCAGTAGTAGAGGGACAGTGGGGGACACTGAAGCTTTCTTT	CASSRGTVGDTEAFF
TRBV6-5	TRBD1	TRBJ1-5	few	TGTGCCAGCAGTAACAGGGGCCAGCCCCAGCATTTT	CASSNRGQPQHF
TRBV9	.	TRBJ1-6	.	TGTGCCAGCAGTTCAGGAGGGAACTATAATTCACCCCTCCACTTT	CASSSGGNYNSPLHF
TRBV21-1	.	TRBJ1-5	.	TGTGCCAGCAGCAAAGCCGCATACTATCCCTTGACAGGGGGGGATCAGCCCCAGCATTTT	CASSKAAYYPLTGGDQPQHF
TRBV7-2	TRBD1	TRBJ1-3	.	TGTGCCAGCAGCTACCTCCTAACAGGGGGCAAAATCGAGGGAAACACCATATATTTT	CASSYLLTGGKIEGNTIYF
TRBV27	TRBD2	TRBJ2-1	.	TGTGCCAGCAGTTTAGGCGGGAGTTCCTACAATGAGCAGTTCTTC	CASSLGGSSYNEQFF
TRBV7-3	.	TRBJ1-2	.	TGTGCCAGCAGCTTTGGACTCACTAATGGCTACACCTTC	CASSFGLTNGYTF
TRBV10-2	TRBD1	TRBJ1-4	.	TGCGCCAGCAAAGGACAGGGGGCTGATGAAAAACTGTTTTTT	CASKGQGADEKLFF
TRBV28	.	TRBJ1-3	.	TGTGCCAGCAGCCCACCACAGGGACCTGGAAACACCATATATTTT	CASSPPQGPGNTIYF
TRBV6-5	.	TRBJ2-1	.	TGTGCCAGCACTCACCACCCTACTGACAATGAGCAGTTCTTC	CASTHHPTDNEQFF
TRBV10-3	TRBD2	TRBJ2-1	once	TGTGCCATCAGTGAGTCCCAGACTAGCGGGAGCTCCTACAATGAGCAGTTCTTC	CAISESQTSGSSYNEQFF
TRBV29-1	TRBD1	TRBJ2-7	.	TGCAGCGTTGAGATCCGGGACAGGGTGGACGAGCAGTACTTC	CSVEIRDRVDEQYF
TRBV7-6	.	TRBJ1-5	once	TGTGCCAGCAGCCGACACCCAAGTCAGCCCCAGCATTTT	CASSRHPSQPQHF
TRBV27	TRBD1	TRBJ1-2	.	TGTGCCAGCAGTTTTGTCGGCAGGGGGCTAGGTGGCTACACCTTC	CASSFVGRGLGGYTF
TRBV9	TRBD2	TRBJ2-4	.	TGTGCCAGCAGCCCACAGGGACTAGCGAATAACAAAAACATTCAGTACTTC	CASSPQGLANNKNIQYF